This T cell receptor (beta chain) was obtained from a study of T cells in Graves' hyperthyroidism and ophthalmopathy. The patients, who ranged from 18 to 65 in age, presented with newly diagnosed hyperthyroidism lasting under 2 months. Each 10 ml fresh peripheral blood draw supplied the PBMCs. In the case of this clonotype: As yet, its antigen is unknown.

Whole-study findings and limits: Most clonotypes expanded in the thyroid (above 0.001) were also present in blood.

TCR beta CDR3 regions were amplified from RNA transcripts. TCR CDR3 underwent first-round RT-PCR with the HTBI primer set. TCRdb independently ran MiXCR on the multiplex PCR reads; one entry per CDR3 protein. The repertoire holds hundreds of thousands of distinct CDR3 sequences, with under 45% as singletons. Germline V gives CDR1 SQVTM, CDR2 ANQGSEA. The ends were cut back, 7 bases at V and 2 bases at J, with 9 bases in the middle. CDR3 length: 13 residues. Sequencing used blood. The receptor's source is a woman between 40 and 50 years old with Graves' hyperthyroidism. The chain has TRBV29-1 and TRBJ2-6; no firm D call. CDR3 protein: CSAYHPGANVLTF. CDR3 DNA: TGCAGCGCCTACCACCCTGGGGCCAACGTCCTGACTTTC.